This TCR beta chain was sequenced for a study of T cell repertoires in cytomegalovirus infection. Study details: Recently identified HLA-C-restricted CMV epitopes and well-studied HLA-B-restricted CMV epitopes were used by the study. Evidence of both CMV infection and a matching HLA type came from public TCR beta signatures.

Worth noting for this clonotype: The antigen remains undetermined. This may arise from a read error, as a much more abundant clone is one base away.

TCRdb re-derived calls from the reads in MiXCR, one entry per CDR3 protein. The sample records about 900,000 distinct CDR3 sequences, approximately 33% being singletons. V was pared by 5 bases and J by 0 bases, with 16 bases between. The length of the CDR3 is 16 residues. In germline, CDR1 is SGHVS, CDR2 FNYEAQ. The receptor was isolated from a human donor in good health (CMV status not recorded). Some clones in this sample may be carry-over from other donors' samples. Sequencing was performed on cultured CD8+ T cells from PBMCs, taken from culture after CMV antigen stimulation. The chain joins TRBV7-6 to TRBJ1-1; D may be TRBD1 (5 bases). CDR3 amino acids: CASSPSGLSMNTEAFF. Here the CDR3 DNA reads TGTGCCAGCAGCCCCTCGGGACTGTCGATGAACACTGAAGCTTTCTTT.